Listed below are T cell receptor beta chains from one sample, sequenced in a study of CD8+ T cells in alopecia areata. Libraries were prepared by immunoSEQ multiplex PCR; TCRdb keeps only in-frame clonotypes and omits some of them. Here the sample spans about 130,000 clones, roughly 54% being singletons. The sample consisted of CD4+ T cells sorted from blood, taken at week 0. The source is a human donor with alopecia areata. CDR3s leave out the opening cysteine and the closing phenylalanine or tryptophan. Each record gives: J gene, V gene, CDR3 protein.

>TRBJ2-5|TRBV4-1
ASSLGQGEETQY
>TRBJ2-1|TRBV7-9
ASSAQLANEQF
>TRBJ1-3|TRBV4-2
ASSLSQSRGGAGNTIY
>TRBJ2-6|TRBV18
ASSPTPGTGTGANVLT
>TRBJ1-5|TRBV4-1
ASSQAWEFRPQPQH
>TRBJ1-3|TRBV27
ASSFRHYPGNTIY
>TRBJ2-2|TRBV6-6
ASSKAGPGTGELF
>TRBJ2-3|TRBV29-1
SVEFAQIDTQY
>TRBJ2-1|TRBV30
AWRVYNEQF
>TRBJ2-5|TRBV2
ASSESSSKETQY
>TRBJ2-7|TRBV5-1
ASSPGDRAYEQY
>TRBJ2-2|TRBV28
ASIGTNTGELF
>TRBJ1-2|TRBV14
ASSQRRGRTYGYT
>TRBJ2-1|TRBV7-6
ASSLAATSGGSRQF
>TRBJ2-7|TRBV10-3
AISDRTSGGYEQY
>TRBJ1-2|TRBV12-5
ASGETGGGYT
>TRBJ2-7|TRBV2
ASRIRQGGAYEQY
>TRBJ2-6|TRBV5-6
ASSRGGAGANVLT
>TRBJ1-3|TRBV27
ASSLSPGIGNTIY
>TRBJ2-2|TRBV28
ASNRPGQGTGELF
>TRBJ1-4|TRBV19
ASSESGTVNEKLF
>TRBJ2-3|TRBV28
ANQGSAGAQY
>TRBJ2-2|TRBV7-2
ASNPGLQNTGELF
>TRBJ1-5|TRBV15
ATSRGGQAEGPQH
>TRBJ2-5|TRBV11-1
ASSPGQGIQETQY